Below, one T cell receptor beta chain is given with its context. This specimen belongs to a study of T cell responses to AZD1222 COVID-19 vaccine. This CDR3 region has 12 residues. Germline trimming cut 5 bases from V and 6 bases from J; bases unmatched to any gene: 2. Per the germline V gene, CDR1 is MDHEN and CDR2 is SYDVKM. Profiled with immunoSEQ multiplex PCR; TCRdb holds only in-frame clones, not every one. The sample shows about 110,000 clones, about 86% of them seen only once. The sample consisted of peripheral blood, taken on day 0 of AZD1222 vaccination. The TCR originated in an adult in good health. The genes are TRBV28 and TRBJ1-2; 8 bases fit TRBD1. This CDR3 is CASSTGGDGYTF. In nucleotides, the CDR3 is TGTGCCAGCAGTACAGGGGGTGATGGCTACACCTTC.